Below, 27 T cell receptor beta chains from the same sample are listed, as sequenced in a study of tumor-infiltrating lymphocytes in oesophageal squamous cell carcinoma. MiXCR was run by TCRdb on the PCR reads, yielding one entry per CDR3 protein. The sample has over 10,000 distinct CDR3 sequences; more than 50% are singletons. The sequencing sample was made of esophageal tumor tissue. The receptors stem from a female donor with esophageal squamous cell carcinoma.

Turning to this clonotype: Being one base from a much bigger clone, this may be a read error. The chain joins TRBV19 to TRBJ2-3; D possibly uses TRBD1 or TRBD2 (6 bases each). The germline gives CDR1 LNHDA, CDR2 SQIVND (reference sequence). The CDR3 has 13 amino acids. Trimming pared 3 bases from V and 14 bases from J, leaving 18 bases between. CDR3 protein: CASSMKGGMELYF. The DNA for the CDR3 is TGTGCCAGTAGTATGAAGGGGGGTATGGAGCTGTATTTT. The whole variable domain, filled in from reference TRBV19 and TRBJ2-3, reads DGGITQSPKYLFRKEGQNVTLSCEQNLNHDAMYWYRQDPGQGLRLIYYSQIVNDFQKGDIAEGYSVSREKKESFPLTVTSAQKNPTAFYLCASSMKGGMELYFGPGTRLTVL.

V gene TRBV6-6 combines with J gene TRBJ2-7; 7 positions match TRBD1. The length of the CDR3 is 15 residues. V shed 2 bases, J shed 2 bases, and the junction held 6 bases outside the gene matches. Germline CDR1 is MNHNY and CDR2 is SVGAGI (reference sequence). CDR3 protein: CASSYKGQRPYEQYF. The CDR3 nucleotides read TGTGCCAGCAGTTACAAGGGACAGAGGCCCTACGAGCAGTACTTC.

This clonotype was counted between two and nine times. J is TRBJ1-6 and V is TRBV19, with 8 bases fitting TRBD1. V shed 2 bases and J 4 bases; nucleotides not matched to a gene: 4. CDR3 length: 16 amino acids. The germline V gene encodes CDR1 LNHDA and CDR2 SQIVND (reference sequence). The CDR3 spells CASSIRTGTYNSPLHF. The CDR3 nucleotides read TGTGCCAGTAGTATAAGGACAGGGACGTATAATTCACCCCTCCACTTT.

The V call is TRBV11-2, the J call TRBJ2-5; the match to TRBD1 covers 7 bases. Germline values: CDR1 SGHAT, CDR2 FQNNGV. V gave up 6 bases and J gave up 1 base; unmatched junction bases: 8. This CDR3 comprises 15 residues. In DNA, the CDR3 is TGTGCCAGCAGGCGGACAGGCCAACTCCAAGAGACCCAGTACTTC. This codes for CASRRTGQLQETQYF.

Only a few counts were recorded for this clonotype. The chain has TRBV25-1 and TRBJ2-1, with no clear D. The DNA end favors TRBJ2-5, so the J call may be wrong. The CDR3 is 13 residues long. Germline V gene lookup returns CDR1 MGHDK and CDR2 SYGVNS. In DNA form, the CDR3 reads TGTGCCAGCAATATGGGGTCGGCAGAGACCCAGTACTTC. Translation: CASNMGSAETQYF.

This clonotype was observed a few times. In this CDR3 the conserved last residue, phenylalanine or tryptophan, is missing, so a read error is likely. The DNA is left out, because the CDR3 cannot be placed on it with certainty; the CDR3 is given as TCRdb lists it. The chain links TRBV28 to TRBJ2-1; the table assigns TRBD1, which was not confirmed against the DNA. The CDR3 spans 17 residues, counting both ends. Per the germline V gene, CDR1 is MDHEN and CDR2 is SYDVKM. CDR3 amino acids: CASSVPAAGGYGYTFGS.

V gene TRBV7-2 combines with J gene TRBJ2-5; D gene uncertain. Trimming cost V 1 base and J 5 bases, with 14 bases left between them. This CDR3 region has 15 residues. Germline V CDR1 and CDR2: SGHTA, FQGNSA. Here the CDR3 reads CASSLGSRIGETQYF. For the CDR3, the DNA is TGTGCCAGCAGCTTAGGCTCCCGGATCGGGGAGACCCAGTACTTC.

V usage is TRBV28 and J usage is TRBJ2-7, with D tentatively TRBD1 (6 bases). This CDR3 comprises 13 residues. V was pared by 6 bases and J by 3 bases, with 12 bases between. From germline, CDR1 is MDHEN and CDR2 SYDVKM. CDR3 sequence reads: CASSPPDSYEQYF. The CDR3 DNA is TGTGCCAGCAGCCCCCCGGACAGCTACGAGCAGTACTTC.

This rearrangement joins TRBV5-3 to TRBJ2-3; perhaps TRBD1 as D (5 bases). The J call may be wrong; the DNA end is better matched by TRBJ2-7. TRBV5-3 is flagged as an ORF with uncertain function. The CDR3 runs to 15 residues. CDR3: CARSFSKGQPYEQYF. CDR3 nucleotides: TGTGCCAGAAGCTTCTCGAAGGGGCAACCGTACGAGCAGTACTTC.

The genes are TRBV7-2 and TRBJ2-5, with D perhaps TRBD1 (5 bases). The DNA end favors TRBJ2-7, so the J call may be wrong. The CDR3 contains 13 residues. The germline gives CDR1 SGHTA, CDR2 FQGNSA. The CDR3 protein is CASSPRQRYEQYF. For the CDR3, the DNA is TGTGCCAGCAGTCCCCGACAGCGCTACGAGCAGTACTTC.

This clonotype was seen ten or more times. A clone one base away is much larger, so this may be a read error. This sequence joins TRBV6-5 and TRBJ2-5; D perhaps matches TRBD2 (6 bases). CDR3 length equals 12 residues. The germline V and J ends were trimmed by 2 bases and 13 bases, with 14 bases remaining between them. Germline loops: CDR1 MNHEY, CDR2 SVGAGI. In DNA form, the CDR3 reads TGTGCCAGCAGTTACGGGGACTTAGGGCCGTACTTC. This encodes CASSYGDLGPYF.

About this clonotype itself: The junction departs from germline at one end; a sequencing error may be responsible. The chain joins TRBV5-3 to TRBJ2-2; TRBD1 matches at 8 bases. TRBV5-3 is an open reading frame, and its role is uncertain. CDR3 length equals 15 residues. CDR3 sequence reads: CASSLDRDFTGELFF. In DNA form, the CDR3 reads TGTGCCAGCAGCTTGGACAGGGACTTCACCGGGGAGCTGTTTTTT.

This rearrangement joins TRBV7-6 to TRBJ2-1; D is perhaps TRBD2 (6 bases). Trimming took off 1 base at V and 5 bases at J, with 12 bases between the two ends. CDR1 is SGHVS and CDR2 is FNYEAQ in the germline V gene. The CDR3 consists of 15 residues. The CDR3 DNA reads as TGTGCCAGCAGCTTAGATCTGGCGGGGAACAATGAGCAGTTCTTC. Amino acid sequence: CASSLDLAGNNEQFF.

The rearrangement joins TRBV7-6 to TRBJ2-6; D is uncertain. V dropped 5 bases and J dropped 0 bases, with 14 bases sitting between them. This CDR3 region has 17 residues. The V gene's germline CDR1 is SGHVS and CDR2 FNYEAQ. CDR3 sequence reads: CASSIRAWGSGANVLTF. CDR3 bases: TGTGCCAGCAGCATCCGGGCCTGGGGCTCTGGGGCCAACGTCCTGACTTTC.

By share, this clonotype counts as medium-sized. The V and J genes are TRBV7-9 and TRBJ2-7; 7 bases fit TRBD1. Germline loops: CDR1 SEHNR, CDR2 FQNEAQ (reference sequence). The CDR3 covers 11 residues. With 5 bases clipped from V and 11 bases from J, the junction kept 6 bases outside the gene matches. CDR3 DNA: TGTGCCAGCAGCCCCGGACAGGTTGAGTACTTC. Amino acids: CASSPGQVEYF.

This clonotype was observed a handful of times. The genes are TRBV7-9 and TRBJ2-1, with D maybe TRBD1 (7 bases). CDR3 length: 16 amino acids. CDR1 is SEHNR, CDR2 FQNEAQ, per germline (reference sequence). Trimming removed 1 base at V and 8 bases at J, with 18 bases between. The CDR3, as DNA: TGTGCCAGCAGCTTAGGTTACAGGGGAGGATGGGATGAGCAGTTCTTC. Protein sequence: CASSLGYRGGWDEQFF.

The genes are TRBV7-6 and TRBJ1-1; D unclear. The V gene lost 1 base and the J gene lost 4 bases, with 7 bases spanning the gap. The germline gives CDR1 SGHVS, CDR2 FNYEAQ. This CDR3 comprises 13 residues. CDR3 region: CASSLVKATEAFF. The CDR3, as DNA: TGTGCCAGCAGCTTAGTAAAGGCCACTGAAGCTTTCTTT.

This rearrangement joins TRBV5-6 to TRBJ2-1; no definite D call. The germline V gene encodes CDR1 SGHDT and CDR2 YYEEEE. The CDR3 sequence is 12 residues long. V lost 0 bases and J 5 bases, leaving 3 bases between the germline ends. The CDR3 sequence is CASSLVDNEQFF. As DNA, the CDR3 is TGTGCCAGCAGCTTGGTAGACAATGAGCAGTTCTTC.

Concerning this clonotype: As the CDR3 is not closed by the conserved phenylalanine or tryptophan, this likely results from a read error. Because the CDR3's place on the DNA is in doubt, the DNA is left out and the CDR3 is given as listed by TCRdb. This chain joins TRBV6-6 and TRBJ2-6; TRBD1, the table's D call, was not compared with the DNA. With termini counted, the CDR3 has 19 amino acids. Germline CDR1 MNHNY, CDR2 SVGAGI (reference sequence). The CDR3 protein is CASSKFRQGAGAETQYFGA.

This clonotype was observed many times. The chain has TRBV5-1 and TRBJ2-1; 7 bases align to TRBD2. With 7 bases clipped from V and 6 bases from J, the junction kept 7 bases outside the gene matches. CDR1 is SGHRS and CDR2 is YFSETQ in the germline V gene. The CDR3 is made up of 13 amino acids. In nucleotides, the CDR3 is TGCGCCAGCTTCATTACGGGGGGCAATGAGCAGTTCTTC. Protein sequence: CASFITGGNEQFF. Full variable domain (rest looked up from reference TRBV5-1 and TRBJ2-1): KAGVTQTPRYLIKTRGQQVTLSCSPISGHRSVSWYQQTPGQGLQFLFEYFSETQRNKGNFPGRFSGRQFSNSRSEMNVSTLELGDSALYLCASFITGGNEQFFGPGTRLTVL.

The gene calls are TRBV28 and TRBJ2-5, with TRBD2 identical over 8 bases. Germline CDR1 MDHEN, CDR2 SYDVKM. CDR3 length: 13 residues. V shed 8 bases, J shed 11 bases, and the junction held 13 bases outside the gene matches. The CDR3 DNA reads TGTGCCAGCCTTAGCGGGATGCACAATGAGCAGTACTTC. This encodes CASLSGMHNEQYF.

Within the sample, this clonotype is medium-sized. The chain joins TRBV7-2 to TRBJ2-2, with TRBD2 matching over 7 bases. This CDR3 comprises 15 residues. V shed 0 bases, J shed 5 bases, and the junction held 3 bases outside the gene matches. Germline loops: CDR1 SGHTA, CDR2 FQGNSA. CDR3 sequence (DNA): TGTGCCAGCAGCTTAGCGGGGGGGAAGACCGGGGAGCTGTTTTTT. As protein: CASSLAGGKTGELFF.

On this clonotype: Mismatch with germline at one junction end may stem from a read error. This sequence joins TRBV14 and TRBJ1-6; possibly TRBD1 for D (5 bases). This CDR3 comprises 19 residues. The germline V gene encodes CDR1 SGHDN and CDR2 FVKESK. DNA for the CDR3: TGTGCCAGCAGCCAAGATAAGGGGACCGGGACTAGCCAGACGTACGAGCAGTACTTT. Translating it yields CASSQDKGTGTSQTYEQYF.

The rearrangement joins TRBV6-6 to TRBJ2-5, with D tentatively TRBD1 (6 bases). The J call may be faulty, since TRBJ2-1 better matches the DNA end. Germline CDR1 MNHNY, CDR2 SVGAGI (reference sequence). The CDR3 runs to 18 residues. CDR3 in DNA: TGTGCCAGCAGTTACTCTCCTGGCCTCGGGACACATAACAATGAGCAGTTCTTC. Protein: CASSYSPGLGTHNNEQFF.

Regarding this clonotype: Germline and junction disagree at one end, which may indicate a read error. The chain links TRBV7-6 to TRBJ2-3; 9 positions agree with TRBD1. CDR3 size: 14 residues. CDR1 SGHVS and CDR2 FNYEAQ come from the germline V gene. The CDR3 DNA reads as TGTGCCAGCAGCTTAGCCGGGACAGGGTCCCCCACCTCCTTT. Translating it yields CASSLAGTGSPTSF. The whole variable domain, remainder taken from reference TRBV7-6 and TRBJ2-3, is GAGVSQSPRYKVTKRGQDVALRCDPISGHVSLYWYRQALGQGPEFLTYFNYEAQQDKSGLPNDRFSAERPEGSISTLTIQRTEQRDSAMYRCASSLAGTGSPTSFGPGTRLTVL.

Only a few counts were recorded for this clonotype. This rearrangement joins TRBV12-3 or TRBV12-4 to TRBJ2-7; either TRBD1 or TRBD2 may fit D (6 bases each). The J call could be wrong; TRBJ2-1 is a better fit for the DNA end. CDR3 size: 14 residues. CDR3 bases: TGTGCCAGCAGCCCACAGGGAGGAATCAATGAGCAGTTCTTC. Protein sequence: CASSPQGGINEQFF.

CDR3: CASSRGQGAQGTQYF. The CDR3 DNA reads as TGTGCCAGCAGCCGAGGACAGGGGGCACAGGGTACGCAGTATTTT. The V and J genes are TRBV5-6 and TRBJ2-3; 11 bases are a match to TRBD1. Per germline, CDR1 SGHDT and CDR2 YYEEEE. V lost 4 bases and J lost 8; bases outside the gene matches: 9. The CDR3 has 15 amino acids. The full variable domain, in which reference TRBV5-6 and TRBJ2-3 provide the parts outside the CDR3, is DAGVTQSPTHLIKTRGQQVTLRCSPKSGHDTVSWYQQALGQGPQFIFQYYEEEERQRGNFPDRFSGHQFPNYSSELNVNALLLGDSALYLCASSRGQGAQGTQYFGPGTRLTVL.